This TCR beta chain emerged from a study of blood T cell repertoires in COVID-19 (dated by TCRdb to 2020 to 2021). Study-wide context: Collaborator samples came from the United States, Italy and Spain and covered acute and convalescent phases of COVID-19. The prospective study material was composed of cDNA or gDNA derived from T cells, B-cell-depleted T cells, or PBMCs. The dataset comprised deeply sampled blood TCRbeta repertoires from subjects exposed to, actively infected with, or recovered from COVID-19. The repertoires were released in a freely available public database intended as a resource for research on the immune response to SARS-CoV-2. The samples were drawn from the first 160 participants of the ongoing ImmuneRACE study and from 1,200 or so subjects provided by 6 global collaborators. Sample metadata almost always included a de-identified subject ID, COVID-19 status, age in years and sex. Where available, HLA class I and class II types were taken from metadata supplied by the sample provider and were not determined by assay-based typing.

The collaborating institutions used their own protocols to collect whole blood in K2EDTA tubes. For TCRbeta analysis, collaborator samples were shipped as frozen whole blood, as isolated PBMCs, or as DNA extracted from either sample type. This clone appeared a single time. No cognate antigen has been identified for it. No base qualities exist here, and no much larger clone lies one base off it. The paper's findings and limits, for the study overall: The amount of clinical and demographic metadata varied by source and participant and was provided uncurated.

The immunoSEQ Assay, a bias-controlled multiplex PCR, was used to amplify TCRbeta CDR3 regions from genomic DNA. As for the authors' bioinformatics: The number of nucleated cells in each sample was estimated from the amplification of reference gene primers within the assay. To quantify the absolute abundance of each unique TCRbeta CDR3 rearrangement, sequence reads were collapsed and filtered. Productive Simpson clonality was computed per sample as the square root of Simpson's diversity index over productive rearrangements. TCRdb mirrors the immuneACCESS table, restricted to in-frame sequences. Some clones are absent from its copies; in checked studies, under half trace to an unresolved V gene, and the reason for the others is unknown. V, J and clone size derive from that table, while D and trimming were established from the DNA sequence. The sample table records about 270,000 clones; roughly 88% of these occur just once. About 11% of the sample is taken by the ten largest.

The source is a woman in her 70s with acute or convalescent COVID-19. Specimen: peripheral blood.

CDR3 protein: CASSYQGTRSSGELFF. The sequence in DNA is TGTGCCAGCAGTTACCAAGGGACTAGAAGTAGCGGGGAGCTGTTTTTT. The rearrangement combines TRBV6-5 with TRBJ2-2; 8 middle bases align to TRBD2. The germline V gene encodes CDR1 MNHEY and CDR2 SVGAGI. V is cut back by 2 bases and J by 7 bases, with 9 bases in the junction unmatched. Taken from cysteine to phenylalanine, the CDR3 has 16 residues. The read is trimmed to its CDR3 DNA, 48 bases read in frame from base 1.